This T cell receptor (beta chain) was captured in a study of T cell responses to AZD1222 COVID-19 vaccine. Assay: immunoSEQ multiplex PCR; the TCRdb copy retains only in-frame clones and omits some. The sample lists roughly 49,000 clones, under 85% occurring once. Within the sample, this clone is medium-sized. The specimen comprised peripheral blood, sampled on day 0 of MenACWY control vaccination. The TCR comes from an adult in good health.

The CDR3 is CASSLEPTGGASGYTF. DNA for the CDR3: TGTGCCAGCAGCTTAGAACCGACAGGGGGCGCCTCTGGCTACACCTTC. The chain combines TRBV7-9 with TRBJ1-2, with 10 bases aligning to TRBD1. V lost 1 base to trimming and J lost 7 bases; unmatched junction nucleotides: 9. Germline CDR1 SEHNR, CDR2 FQNEAQ (reference sequence). The CDR3 spans 16 residues.